The rows below give T cell receptor beta chains drawn from one sample of a study of blood T cell repertoires in COVID-19. The repertoire was sequenced with immunoSEQ multiplex PCR; TCRdb's copy has only in-frame clones and lacks some. Of around 200,000 clones in the sample, approximately 88% were seen once. The sequenced sample was peripheral blood. The receptors come from a middle-aged woman with COVID-19, enrolled during active disease. Both conserved end residues are part of each CDR3. The D gene is left open where the match is weak. Only part of the rows carry a size: once, few, many, or a class if the clone is expanded.

v_gene	abundance	j_gene	d_gene	CDR3nt	CDR3aa
TRBV5-6	few	TRBJ2-6	-	TGTGCCAGCAGCTTACCAATTACAGGGTATGGGGCCAACGTCCTGACTTTC	CASSLPITGYGANVLTF
TRBV4-1	-	TRBJ2-7	-	TGCGCCAGCAGCCAAGCGACAGTTTACGAGCAGTACTTC	CASSQATVYEQYF
TRBV2	-	TRBJ2-3	TRBD2	TGTGCCAGCAAACGGGGGGGCACAGATACGCAGTATTTT	CASKRGGTDTQYF
TRBV27	-	TRBJ1-1	-	TGTGCCAGCAGTTCAGTAAACACTGAAGCTTTCTTT	CASSSVNTEAFF
TRBV11-2	-	TRBJ1-2	TRBD1	TGTGCCAGCAGCCCCGGGACAGGGAGTTATGGCTACACCTTC	CASSPGTGSYGYTF
TRBV19	-	TRBJ2-1	-	TGTGCCAGTAGTATAGTTACCGACAGCTACAATGAGCAGTTCTTC	CASSIVTDSYNEQFF
TRBV27	few	TRBJ1-2	-	TGTGCCAGCAGTTTCGGCAGCGGATCGAAAACCCATGGCTACACCTTC	CASSFGSGSKTHGYTF
TRBV6-5	few	TRBJ1-2	TRBD1	TGTGCCAGCAGTTTCCGACAGGGAGGTGGCTACACCTTC	CASSFRQGGGYTF
TRBV18	-	TRBJ1-5	TRBD1	TGTGCCAGCTCATCCGGGACAGGGGGCACTCAGCCCCAGCATTTT	CASSSGTGGTQPQHF
TRBV10-1	-	TRBJ2-1	-	TGCGCCAGCAGTGAGTCCCCTATAAACAATGAGCAGTTCTTC	CASSESPINNEQFF
TRBV5-5	-	TRBJ2-2	-	TGTGCCAGCAGGCCGGGGCAGGGGACCGGGGAGCTGTTTTTT	CASRPGQGTGELFF
TRBV19	-	TRBJ2-7	TRBD1	TGTGCCAGTAGTCTCCGGGACAGCTACGAGCAGTACTTC	CASSLRDSYEQYF
TRBV6-5	-	TRBJ2-7	TRBD2	TGTGCCAGCTCTCCTTCGCGGGGGGCCACCTACGAGCAGTACTTC	CASSPSRGATYEQYF
TRBV19	-	TRBJ1-2	TRBD1	TGTGCCAGTAGCCGACAGGGCGCAAACTATGGCTACACCTTC	CASSRQGANYGYTF
TRBV7-2	once	TRBJ1-3	-	TGTGCCAGCAGCTTAAATATGCTCCCGTTAGCGGGAAACACCATATATTTT	CASSLNMLPLAGNTIYF
TRBV9	-	TRBJ1-3	-	TGTGCCAGCAGCGAGGCCCCAGGATTTCACTCTGGAAACACCATATATTTT	CASSEAPGFHSGNTIYF
TRBV5-6	-	TRBJ2-3	TRBD2	TGTGCCAGCAGCTCCCTAGCGGGAGGATACACAGATACGCAGTATTTT	CASSSLAGGYTDTQYF
TRBV6-5	-	TRBJ2-2	TRBD1	TGTGCCAGCAGTTCTCCGGGACAGGGAAACACCGGGGAGCTGTTTTTT	CASSSPGQGNTGELFF
TRBV9	-	TRBJ1-1	-	TGTGCCAGCAGCAACCCGGCGGGAGCGGCATCAACTGAAGCTTTCTTT	CASSNPAGAASTEAFF
TRBV2	-	TRBJ2-1	TRBD2	TGTGCCAGCAGTGTTAGCGGGGGGGCTTACAATGAGCAGTTCTTC	CASSVSGGAYNEQFF
TRBV3-1/TRBV3-2	-	TRBJ2-7	TRBD1	TGTGCCAGCAGCCGGACAGGGGGCTCGAGGAACGAGCAGTACTTC	CASSRTGGSRNEQYF
TRBV9	-	TRBJ1-1	TRBD1	TGTGCCAGCAGCCTCACCTCGACAGGGGCCGACCAAGCTTTCTTT	CASSLTSTGADQAFF
TRBV9	few	TRBJ1-1	-	TGTGCCAGCAGCCACGGGACAAGGAACACTGAAGCTTTCTTT	CASSHGTRNTEAFF
TRBV6-5	-	TRBJ1-5	-	TGTGCCAGCAGGGAGACAGGCCTCAATCAGCCCCAGCATTTT	CASRETGLNQPQHF
TRBV5-6	-	TRBJ1-5	-	TGTGCCAGCAGCCTGAGGACACCCAATCAGCCCCAGCATTTT	CASSLRTPNQPQHF
TRBV18	-	TRBJ1-1	-	TGTGCCAGCTCACCCGTCCGACAGAGAGGTAAGGACACTGAAGCTTTCTTT	CASSPVRQRGKDTEAFF
TRBV11-3	few	TRBJ2-3	-	TGTGCCAGCAGCTATCATGTGGATACGCAGTATTTT	CASSYHVDTQYF
TRBV5-1	-	TRBJ2-2	TRBD1	TGCGCCAGCAGCTCCTGGGACAGGGGTAGGACCGGGGAGCTGTTTTTT	CASSSWDRGRTGELFF
TRBV2	-	TRBJ2-7	TRBD2	TGTGCCAGCAAGTTTAGCGGGGGCTCCTACGAGCAGTACTTC	CASKFSGGSYEQYF
TRBV5-4	-	TRBJ2-5	TRBD2	TGTGCCAGCAGCTCACGGCCCCCAGCGGGAGGGAGGAGCTACCAAGAGACCCAGTACTTC	CASSSRPPAGGRSYQETQYF
TRBV28	-	TRBJ2-6	-	TGTGCCAGCAGTGCCAGGGGGGCTGGGGCCAACGTCCTGACTTTC	CASSARGAGANVLTF
TRBV5-1	few	TRBJ1-4	-	TGCGCCAGCAGCTTGGGGTCCAGTTCCGTCGAAAAACTGTTTTTT	CASSLGSSSVEKLFF
TRBV6-5	-	TRBJ2-1	-	TGTGCCAGCAGTTTTCGGGTCAGCTCCTACAATGAGCAGTTCTTC	CASSFRVSSYNEQFF
TRBV28	once	TRBJ1-1	-	TGTGCCAGCGTGATCAGGGGGAACACTGAAGCTTTCTTT	CASVIRGNTEAFF
TRBV19	-	TRBJ2-5	-	TGTGCCAGTAGTATAGATCTTTGGGGGGTAGGAGAGACCCAGTACTTC	CASSIDLWGVGETQYF
TRBV24-1	many	TRBJ2-5	TRBD2	TGTGCCACCAGTGACATCCTAGCGGTGCCAGAGACCCAGTACTTC	CATSDILAVPETQYF
TRBV29-1	-	TRBJ2-7	TRBD1	TGCAGCGTCGCTGGTTCGACAGGGACCTACGAGCAGTACTTC	CSVAGSTGTYEQYF
TRBV6-4	-	TRBJ2-4	TRBD2	TGTGCCAGCAGTGGGACTAGCGAAAACATTCAGTACTTC	CASSGTSENIQYF
TRBV5-4	-	TRBJ2-5	-	TGTGCCAGCAGCGGTACTAGACAAGAGACCCAGTACTTC	CASSGTRQETQYF
TRBV2	-	TRBJ1-2	TRBD1	TGTGCCAGCAGTCCGACAGGGGATGGCTACACCTTC	CASSPTGDGYTF
TRBV10-1	-	TRBJ1-6	-	TGCGCCAGCAGTGCAGGCAATTCACCCCTCCACTTT	CASSAGNSPLHF
TRBV2	-	TRBJ2-1	TRBD2	TGTGCCAGCAGTGAGCGGGGGGCCTACAATGAGCAGTTCTTC	CASSERGAYNEQFF
TRBV19	-	TRBJ2-7	-	TGTGCCAGTAGTTGGGGGGAAGGCTCCTACGAGCAGTACTTC	CASSWGEGSYEQYF